One TCR beta chain is described in this entry. Germline V CDR1 and CDR2: MNHEY, SMNVEV (reference sequence). J was trimmed by 1 base and V by 3 bases; bases with no gene match: 6. The CDR3 consists of 18 residues. The sample comes from a study of beta chain features in type 1 diabetes. Expressed TCRB transcripts were sequenced because the isolated RNA had all been reverse transcribed beforehand. Sequencing used immunoSEQ multiplex PCR; TCRdb keeps in-frame clones, though not all of them. Of over 40,000 clones listed, around 50% are singletons. The rearrangement links TRBV27 to TRBJ2-1; TRBD2 agrees at 13 bases. The sequence came from a woman between 25 and 40 years old in good health. The sequencing sample was made of stem cell memory CD4+ T cells from blood. This CDR3 reads CASSLLTSGRISYNEQFF. CDR3 sequence (DNA): TGTGCCAGCAGTTTGTTGACTAGCGGGAGGATTTCCTACAATGAGCAGTTCTTC.